The rows below give T cell receptor beta chains drawn from one sample of a study of cytomegalovirus exposure and HLA in healthy donors. The repertoire was sequenced with immunoSEQ multiplex PCR; TCRdb's copy has only in-frame clones and lacks some. This table has some 200,000 clones, 65% to 80% appearing once. Input material: PBMCs. The receptors originated from a girl aged 2-10 years in good health and CMV-seronegative. The conserved cysteine and the conserved F or W are not part of the CDR3 here. Fields, in order: D gene, J gene, clone size, V gene, CDR3 protein. The D gene is left open where the match is weak. Rows give clone size only sometimes, using once, few, many, or a class for an expanded clone.

TRBD1,TRBJ1-1,-,TRBV5-5,ASSFTNRGGTEAF
TRBD2,TRBJ2-1,few,TRBV5-4,ASSSGTSGYNEQF
TRBD2,TRBJ2-5,-,TRBV10-2,ASSHPGGGQETQY
-,TRBJ2-7,-,TRBV9,ASSVAPGNYEQY
-,TRBJ2-7,few,TRBV6-5,ASSQGTLGLYEQY
-,TRBJ2-2,-,TRBV9,ASSVASNTGELF
-,TRBJ2-7,-,TRBV7-9,ASSPPHTYEQY
TRBD1,TRBJ1-6,-,TRBV6-4,ASSDRTGDSSYNSPLH
TRBD1,TRBJ1-4,-,TRBV6-6,ASEGQGLNEKLF
-,TRBJ1-1,few,TRBV6-5,ASSPVNTEAF
TRBD1,TRBJ1-2,-,TRBV4-2,ASSRDRSNGYT
-,TRBJ2-3,-,TRBV6-4,ASSAGGGGPDTQY
-,TRBJ1-1,-,TRBV4-1,ASGWDNSVAEAF
TRBD1,TRBJ1-1,-,TRBV19,ASSIGQGRTEAF
-,TRBJ2-1,-,TRBV4-1,ASSQEFEGGRAEQF
-,TRBJ2-1,-,TRBV19,AITDSILNEQF
TRBD1,TRBJ1-1,-,TRBV15,ATSRGQGAGEAF
-,TRBJ1-2,-,TRBV7-9,ASSLGPGIYGYT
TRBD1,TRBJ1-1,-,TRBV7-9,ASSHRDRGHGGSEAF
TRBD2,TRBJ2-1,-,TRBV5-6,ASSAGLTGEQF
TRBD2,TRBJ2-1,-,TRBV5-4,ASSSVLAGSYNEQF
TRBD2,TRBJ2-2,-,TRBV29-1,SVASGVNTGELF
TRBD1,TRBJ1-5,-,TRBV9,ASSTGQPNQPQH
TRBD2,TRBJ2-3,-,TRBV4-1,ASSQVAGGPDTQY
-,TRBJ1-2,-,TRBV7-9,ASSYLDSYNYGYT
-,TRBJ1-1,-,TRBV29-1,SVEVRGNPEAF
TRBD1,TRBJ2-2,-,TRBV25-1,ASNTPGTGWHGELF
TRBD2,TRBJ2-7,-,TRBV7-6,ASSLSSGAAYEQY
-,TRBJ2-7,once,TRBV27,ASSLVPQTSYEQY
TRBD1,TRBJ1-3,-,TRBV12-5,ASGSGTGLGNTIY
TRBD1,TRBJ2-7,-,TRBV6-5,ASSYRDRGYEQY
-,TRBJ2-7,-,TRBV30,AWSLGGAPYEQY
-,TRBJ1-2,-,TRBV29-1,SVATANYGYT
TRBD1,TRBJ1-4,-,TRBV5-1,ASSLSGGNEKLF
-,TRBJ2-2,-,TRBV5-1,ASGDRDTGELF
TRBD1,TRBJ2-3,-,TRBV9,ASSPGQTTDTQY
TRBD1,TRBJ2-5,-,TRBV5-1,ASSPGQEETQY
-,TRBJ1-1,-,TRBV5-1,ASTGISNTEAF
TRBD1,TRBJ2-2,-,TRBV15,ATSRGTGQAGELF
-,TRBJ2-6,-,TRBV6-1,ASSEGSGSLT
-,TRBJ1-1,-,TRBV4-1,ASSCRLGLDGDMNTEAF
-,TRBJ1-2,-,TRBV25-1,ASSEFHGSYGYT
-,TRBJ2-1,-,TRBV4-1,ASSTGQNNEQF
TRBD1,TRBJ2-2,once,TRBV15,ATSREQGFVGELF
TRBD1,TRBJ2-3,-,TRBV10-3,AIRVGQGEDTQY
TRBD2,TRBJ2-1,few,TRBV18,ASSRTSGRPTGEQF
-,TRBJ1-5,-,TRBV18,ASSAGRNQPQH
-,TRBJ2-7,-,TRBV2,ASRETASYEQY
TRBD1,TRBJ1-6,few,TRBV9,ASSVRTGDSPLH
TRBD2,TRBJ2-1,-,TRBV5-6,ASSDGTSSYNEQF
-,TRBJ1-2,-,TRBV29-1,SVLTGEGYT